This T cell receptor beta chain emerged from a study of T-cell reconstitution after alpha-beta-depleted transplantation in children. Whole-study findings and limits: Certain patients had high TCRbeta diversity at day 60, and it came from recipient T cells and thymic progenitors that survived. Several hundred graft clones that had expanded were reportedly the source of alpha-beta T cells about two months after transplant. After one year, T-cell counts and TCRbeta diversity mostly came from new T cells.

Library preparation (for TCRbeta) was performed with unique molecular identifiers. TCRdb processed the PCR reads anew with MiXCR; each CDR3 protein has one entry. Counted here are a few hundred thousand distinct CDR3 sequences, 25% to 30% occurring once; the ten biggest clones make up less than 40%. A word on this clonotype: Its cognate antigen is unknown.

The sample was PBMCs, taken before TCRalphabeta/CD19-depleted stem cell transplant. The clonotype comes from a boy younger than two with Wiskott-Aldrich syndrome, due to receive a stem cell transplant.

The DNA of the CDR3 is TGCAGTGCTAGAGATCGAGGTCTGAACATTCAGTACTTC. This translates into CSARDRGLNIQYF. The chain recombines TRBV20-1 with TRBJ2-4; no firm D call. Germline CDR1 is DFQATT and CDR2 is SNEGSKA (reference sequence). Trimming left V 0 bases short and J 7 bases short, with 10 bases between. This CDR3 has 13 amino acids.